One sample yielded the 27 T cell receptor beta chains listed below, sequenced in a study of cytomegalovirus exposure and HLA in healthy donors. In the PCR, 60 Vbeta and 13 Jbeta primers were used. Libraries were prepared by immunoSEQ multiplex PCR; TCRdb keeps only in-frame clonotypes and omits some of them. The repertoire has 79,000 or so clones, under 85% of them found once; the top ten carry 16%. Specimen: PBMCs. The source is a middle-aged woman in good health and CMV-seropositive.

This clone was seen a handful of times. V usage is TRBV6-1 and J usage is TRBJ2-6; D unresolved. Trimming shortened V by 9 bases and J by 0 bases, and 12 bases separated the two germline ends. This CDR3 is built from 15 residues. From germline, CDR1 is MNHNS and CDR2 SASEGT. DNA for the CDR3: TGTGCCAGTTCACGTGCCAGCTCTGGGGCCAACGTCCTGACTTTC. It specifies CASSRASSGANVLTF.

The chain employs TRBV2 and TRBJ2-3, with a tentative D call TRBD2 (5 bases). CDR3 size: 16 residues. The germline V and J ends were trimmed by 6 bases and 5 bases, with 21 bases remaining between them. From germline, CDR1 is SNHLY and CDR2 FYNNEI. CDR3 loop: CASRPILGPLGDTQYF. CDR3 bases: TGTGCCAGCAGGCCAATACTAGGGCCCTTGGGAGATACGCAGTATTTT. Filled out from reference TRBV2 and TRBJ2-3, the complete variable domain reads EPEVTQTPSHQVTQMGQEVILRCVPISNHLYFYWYRQILGQKVEFLVSFYNNEISEKSEIFDDQFSVERPDGSNFTLKIRSTKLEDSAMYFCASRPILGPLGDTQYFGPGTRLTVL.

The CDR3 DNA follows: TGTGCCAGCAGTCGAGGACAGGGCCCCGGGGAGCTGTTTTTT. It specifies CASSRGQGPGELFF. The rearrangement uses TRBV7-7 and TRBJ2-2; 8 bases align to TRBD1. This CDR3 contains 14 residues. The J segment lost 6 bases and the V segment lost 6 bases, leaving 6 bases of the junction unmatched. CDR1 and CDR2 from the germline V gene are SSHAT and FNYEAQ (reference sequence).

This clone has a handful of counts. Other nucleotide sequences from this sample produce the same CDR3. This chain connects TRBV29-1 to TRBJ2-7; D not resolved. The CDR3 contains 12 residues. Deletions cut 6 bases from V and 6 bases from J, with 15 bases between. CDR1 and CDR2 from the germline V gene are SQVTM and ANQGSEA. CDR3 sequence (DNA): TGCAGCGTGCTGGTCTCCACGGGCGAGCAGTACTTC. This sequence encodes CSVLVSTGEQYF.

CDR3: CASTPDREYEQYF. The CDR3 nucleotides read TGCGCCAGCACGCCGGACAGAGAATACGAGCAGTACTTC. This chain joins TRBV5-1 and TRBJ2-7, with D perhaps matching TRBD1 (6 bases). The V end lost 6 bases, the J end lost 4 bases, and 14 bases lay between the germline ends. The V gene's germline CDR1 is SGHRS and CDR2 YFSETQ. The CDR3 consists of 13 residues.

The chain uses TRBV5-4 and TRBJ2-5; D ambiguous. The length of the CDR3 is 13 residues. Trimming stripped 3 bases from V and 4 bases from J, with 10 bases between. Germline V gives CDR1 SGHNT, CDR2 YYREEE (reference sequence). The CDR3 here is CASSSGERETQYF. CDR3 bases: TGTGCCAGCAGCTCCGGTGAGCGAGAGACCCAGTACTTC. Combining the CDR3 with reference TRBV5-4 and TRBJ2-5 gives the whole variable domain ETGVTQSPTHLIKTRGQQVTLRCSSQSGHNTVSWYQQALGQGPQFIFQYYREEENGRGNFPPRFSGLQFPNYSSELNVNALELDDSALYLCASSSGERETQYFGPGTRLLVL.

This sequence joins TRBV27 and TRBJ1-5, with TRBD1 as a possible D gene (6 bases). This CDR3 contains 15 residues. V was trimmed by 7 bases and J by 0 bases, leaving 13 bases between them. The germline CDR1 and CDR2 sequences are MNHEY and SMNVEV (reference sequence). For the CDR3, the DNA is TGTGCCAGCAAGTCCGGACAGAATAGCAATCAGCCCCAGCATTTT. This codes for CASKSGQNSNQPQHF.

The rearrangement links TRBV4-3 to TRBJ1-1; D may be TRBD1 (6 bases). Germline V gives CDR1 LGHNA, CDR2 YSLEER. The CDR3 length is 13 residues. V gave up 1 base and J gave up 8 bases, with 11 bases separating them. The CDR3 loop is CASSQVARGEAFF. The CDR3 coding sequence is TGCGCCAGCAGCCAAGTAGCCAGGGGAGAAGCTTTCTTT.

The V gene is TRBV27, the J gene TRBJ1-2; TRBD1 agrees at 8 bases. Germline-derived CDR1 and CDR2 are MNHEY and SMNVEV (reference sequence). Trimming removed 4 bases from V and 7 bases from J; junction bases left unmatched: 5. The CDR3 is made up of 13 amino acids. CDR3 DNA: TGTGCCAGCAGTTCGGGGGACAGGACTGGCTACACCTTC. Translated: CASSSGDRTGYTF.

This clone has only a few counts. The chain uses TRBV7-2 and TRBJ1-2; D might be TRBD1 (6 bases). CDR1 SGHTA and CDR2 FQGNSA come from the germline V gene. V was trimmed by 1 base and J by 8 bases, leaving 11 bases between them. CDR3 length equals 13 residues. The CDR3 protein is CASSLDRAGGYTF. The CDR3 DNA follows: TGTGCCAGCAGCTTAGACAGGGCCGGGGGCTACACCTTC.

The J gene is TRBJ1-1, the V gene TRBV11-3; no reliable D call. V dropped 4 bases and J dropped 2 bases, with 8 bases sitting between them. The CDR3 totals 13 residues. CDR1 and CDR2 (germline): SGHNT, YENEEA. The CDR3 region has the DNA TGTGCCAGCAGCTGGGCGTCAAACACTGAAGCTTTCTTT. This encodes CASSWASNTEAFF. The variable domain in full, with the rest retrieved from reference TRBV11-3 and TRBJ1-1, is EAGVVQSPRYKIIEKKQPVAFWCNPISGHNTLYWYLQNLGQGPELLIRYENEEAVDDSQLPKDRFSAERLKGVDSTLKIQPAELGDSAVYLCASSWASNTEAFFGQGTRLTVV.

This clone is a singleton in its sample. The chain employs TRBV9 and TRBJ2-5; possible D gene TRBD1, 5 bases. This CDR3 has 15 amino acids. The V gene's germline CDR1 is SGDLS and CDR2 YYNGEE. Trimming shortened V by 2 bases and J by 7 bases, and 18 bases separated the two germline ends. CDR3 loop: CASSVGAGVRGTQYF. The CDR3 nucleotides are TGTGCCAGCAGCGTTGGGGCAGGCGTTCGAGGGACCCAGTACTTC.

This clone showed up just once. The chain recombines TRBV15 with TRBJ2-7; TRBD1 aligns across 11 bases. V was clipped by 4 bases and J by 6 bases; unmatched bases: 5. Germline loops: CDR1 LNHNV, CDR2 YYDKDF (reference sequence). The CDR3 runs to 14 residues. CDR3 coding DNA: TGTGCCACCAGCAAGACCGGGACAGGGGGCGAGCAGTACTTC. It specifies CATSKTGTGGEQYF.

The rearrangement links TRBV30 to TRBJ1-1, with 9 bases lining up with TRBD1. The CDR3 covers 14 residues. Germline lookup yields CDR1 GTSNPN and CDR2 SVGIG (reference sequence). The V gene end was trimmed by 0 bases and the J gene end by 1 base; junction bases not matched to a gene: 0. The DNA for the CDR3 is TGTGCCTGGAGTGTGGACAGGGGGAACACTGAAGCTTTCTTT. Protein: CAWSVDRGNTEAFF. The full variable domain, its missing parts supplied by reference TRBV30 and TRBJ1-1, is SQTIHQWPATLVQPVGSPLSLECTVEGTSNPNLYWYRQAAGRGLQLLFYSVGIGQISSEVPQNLSASRPQDRQFILSSKKLLLSDSGFYLCAWSVDRGNTEAFFGQGTRLTVV.

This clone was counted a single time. In nucleotides, the CDR3 is TGCGCCAGCAGTGATTGGAGCGGAGCCTCCTACAATGAGCAGTTCTTC. Its translation: CASSDWSGASYNEQFF. The V and J genes are TRBV10-1 and TRBJ2-1; possibly TRBD2 for D (5 bases). Per the germline V gene, CDR1 is WNHNN and CDR2 is SYGVQD (reference sequence). Trimming left V 3 bases short and J 0 bases short, with 12 bases between. The CDR3 contains 16 residues.

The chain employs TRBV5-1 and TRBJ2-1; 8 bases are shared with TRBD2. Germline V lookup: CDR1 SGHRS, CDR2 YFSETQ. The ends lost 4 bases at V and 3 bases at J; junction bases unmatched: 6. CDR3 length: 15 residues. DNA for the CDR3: TGCGCCAGCAGCCTTGATACTAGCGGCTACAATGAGCAGTTCTTC. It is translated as CASSLDTSGYNEQFF.

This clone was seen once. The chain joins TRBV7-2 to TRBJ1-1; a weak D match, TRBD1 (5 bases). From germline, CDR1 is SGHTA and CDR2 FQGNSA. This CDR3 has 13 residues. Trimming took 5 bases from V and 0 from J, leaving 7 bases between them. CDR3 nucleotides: TGTGCCAGCAGCGCAGGGTTGAACACTGAAGCTTTCTTT. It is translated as CASSAGLNTEAFF.

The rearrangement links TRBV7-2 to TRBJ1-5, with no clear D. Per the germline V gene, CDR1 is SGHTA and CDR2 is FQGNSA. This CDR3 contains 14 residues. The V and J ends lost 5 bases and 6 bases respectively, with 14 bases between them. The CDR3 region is CASSPGNQGQPQHF. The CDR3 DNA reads TGTGCCAGCAGCCCGGGGAATCAAGGTCAGCCCCAGCATTTT.

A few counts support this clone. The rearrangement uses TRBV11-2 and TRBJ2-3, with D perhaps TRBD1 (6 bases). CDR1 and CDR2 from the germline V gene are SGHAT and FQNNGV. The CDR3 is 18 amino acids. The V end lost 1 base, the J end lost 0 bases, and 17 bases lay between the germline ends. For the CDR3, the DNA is TGTGCCAGCAGCTTAGTATTGGTCAGGGGCTCTAGCACAGATACGCAGTATTTT. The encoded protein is CASSLVLVRGSSTDTQYF.

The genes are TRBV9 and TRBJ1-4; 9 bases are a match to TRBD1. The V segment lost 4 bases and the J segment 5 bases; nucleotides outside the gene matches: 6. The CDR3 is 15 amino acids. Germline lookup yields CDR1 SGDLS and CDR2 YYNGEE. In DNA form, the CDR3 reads TGTGCCAGCAGCCCGAGGACAGGGGCGAATGAAAAACTGTTTTTT. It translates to CASSPRTGANEKLFF.

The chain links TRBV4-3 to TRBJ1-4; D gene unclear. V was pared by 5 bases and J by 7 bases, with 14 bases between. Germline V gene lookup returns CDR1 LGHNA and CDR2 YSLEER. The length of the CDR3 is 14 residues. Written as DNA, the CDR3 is TGCGCCAGCAGCGCGGTGGTAGGTCGTGAAAAACTGTTTTTT. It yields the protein CASSAVVGREKLFF.

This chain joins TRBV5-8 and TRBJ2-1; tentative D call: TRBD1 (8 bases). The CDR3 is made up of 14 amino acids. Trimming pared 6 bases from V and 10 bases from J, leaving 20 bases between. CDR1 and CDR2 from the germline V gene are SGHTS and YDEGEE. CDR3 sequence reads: CASTLQGGSGEQFF. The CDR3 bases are TGTGCCAGCACCCTACAGGGGGGGTCTGGCGAGCAGTTCTTC.

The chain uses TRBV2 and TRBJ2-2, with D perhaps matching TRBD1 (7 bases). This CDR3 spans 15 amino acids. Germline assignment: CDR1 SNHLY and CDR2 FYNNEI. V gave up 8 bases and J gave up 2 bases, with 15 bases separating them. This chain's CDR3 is CASFRGTDNTGELFF. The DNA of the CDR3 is TGTGCCAGCTTCCGGGGGACAGATAACACCGGGGAGCTGTTTTTT.

DNA for the CDR3: TGTGCCAGCACTTTTAGCGGGAGTGCCTACGAGCAGTACTTC. It is translated as CASTFSGSAYEQYF. J is TRBJ2-7 and V is TRBV6-1, with 9 bases that match TRBD2. In germline, CDR1 is MNHNS, CDR2 SASEGT. V was pared by 7 bases and J by 2 bases, with 6 bases of the junction left unmatched. The CDR3 runs 14 residues.

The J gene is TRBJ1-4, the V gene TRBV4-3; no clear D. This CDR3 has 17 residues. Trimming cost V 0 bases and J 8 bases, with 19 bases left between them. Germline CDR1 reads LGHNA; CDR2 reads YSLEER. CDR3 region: CASSQEPQWLTSEKLFF. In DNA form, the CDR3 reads TGCGCCAGCAGCCAAGAACCCCAGTGGCTGACTAGCGAAAAACTGTTTTTT.

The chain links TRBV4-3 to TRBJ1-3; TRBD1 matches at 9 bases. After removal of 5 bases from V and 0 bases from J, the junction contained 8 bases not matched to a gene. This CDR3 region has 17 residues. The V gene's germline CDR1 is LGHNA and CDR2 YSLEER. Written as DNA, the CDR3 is TGCGCCAGCAGCTTGGGACAGGGCGACTACTCTGGAAACACCATATATTTT. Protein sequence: CASSLGQGDYSGNTIYF.

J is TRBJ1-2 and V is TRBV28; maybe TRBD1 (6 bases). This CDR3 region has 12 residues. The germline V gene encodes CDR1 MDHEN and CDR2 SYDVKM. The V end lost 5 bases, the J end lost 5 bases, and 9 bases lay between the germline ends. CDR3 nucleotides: TGTGCCAGCAGTCAGCAGGGGTATGGCTACACCTTC. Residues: CASSQQGYGYTF.